This T cell receptor (beta chain) was sequenced in a study of T cell responses to AZD1222 COVID-19 vaccine. Regarding this clone: The antigen remains undetermined.

Trimming shortened V by 1 base and J by 5 bases, and 12 bases separated the two germline ends. The germline CDR1 and CDR2 sequences are LGHDT and YNNKEL (reference sequence). The CDR3 is made up of 16 amino acids. Whole-study findings and limits: Close to half of spike-specific TCRs reportedly recognize unmutated variant regions.

Using immunoSEQ multiplex PCR, the repertoire was profiled, and TCRdb retains in-frame clones only, with some absent. This sample has fewer than 200,000 clones, with just over 85% found just once. The genes are TRBV3-1 (or the pseudogene TRBV3-2) and TRBJ1-6; a weak D match, TRBD1 (6 bases). The sample here was peripheral blood, taken 28 days after the second AZD1222 dose. The receptor was isolated from an adult who received the AZD1222 COVID-19 vaccine. This chain's CDR3 is CASSQVTAGDNSPLHF. The CDR3 nucleotides are TGTGCCAGCAGCCAAGTTACGGCAGGGGATAATTCACCCCTCCACTTT.